This T cell receptor (beta chain) was profiled in a study of shared clonotypes between healthy human individuals. The CDR3 is 14 amino acids. Germline CDR1 reads MNHNS; CDR2 reads SASEGT. The ends lost 7 bases at V and 3 bases at J; junction bases unmatched: 8. Sequencing was performed with immunoSEQ multiplex PCR; in TCRdb, only in-frame clones are kept and a portion is missing. The sample has 110,000 or so clones, approximately 70% seen once. By share of the sample, this clone is medium-sized. The sample taken for sequencing was memory CD8+ T cells sorted from blood. Subset: CD45RO+ cells pooled with CCR7-negative TemRA cells. The V call is TRBV6-1, the J call TRBJ2-7; 8 nucleotides line up with TRBD1. The receptor comes from a woman between 25 and 40 years old in good health. CDR3 nucleotide sequence: TGTGCCAGCAAAGAGACAGGGGAGGTCTACGAGCAGTACTTC. Translated: CASKETGEVYEQYF.